This entry is about one TCR beta chain. This receptor's antigen is unknown. The sample holds no much larger clone one base away, and base qualities are not on file. The data were produced on an Illumina HiSeq 1500. The public reads were run again by TCRdb, first through fastp at Q25 and then through MiXCR, and only productive beta chains were kept. Each entry is one CDR3 protein sequence, shown with its most common DNA and genes. The sample table lists roughly 90,000 distinct CDR3 sequences, about 29% of them with a count of one. Together, the top ten hold less than 75% of the sample. These data are taken from a study of T cell repertoires in cytomegalovirus infection (dated by TCRdb to between 2018 and 2020). With regard to the full study: Alongside well-studied HLA-B-restricted epitopes, the peptide stimulations were aimed at recently identified HLA-C-restricted CMV epitopes, whose presentation resists viral immunomodulation. The HLA type of each donor mattered for the analysis, because public TCR beta signatures pointed to carriage of CMV infection along with the matching HLA type. What the study reported, not specific to this receptor: In the ex vivo response, HLA-C-restricted CMV-specific TCR beta clonotypes were dominant, and in two of eight donors the single most frequent clonotype came from this HLA-C-restricted group. In both this cohort and an independent roughly 350-donor cohort, the cumulative frequency of public TCR beta family members distinguished carriers of CMV infection plus the relevant HLA type.

Explained via the paper, the treatment or condition label denotes: in vitro stimulation with specific CMV peptide epitopes to enrich CMV-specific T cells. The germline V gene encodes CDR1 LNHDA and CDR2 SQIVND (reference sequence). The V end loses 6 bases and the J end loses 5 bases, and a stretch of 20 bases separates them. There are 15 amino acids in the CDR3, from cysteine to phenylalanine inclusive. The kept DNA is CDR3 alone, 45 bases in frame from the first base. The receptor was isolated from a human donor in good health (CMV status not recorded). Some clones in this sample may be carry-over from other donors' samples. The sample consisted of CD8+ T cells from cultured PBMCs, taken from culture after CMV antigen stimulation. In this chain, TRBV19 is recombined with TRBJ2-7; the D segment is perhaps TRBD1 or TRBD2, each sharing 5 matched bases. The CDR3 reads as follows: CASRMRDLNTHEQYF. The DNA reads TGTGCCAGTAGAATGAGGGACCTAAACACCCACGAGCAGTACTTC.